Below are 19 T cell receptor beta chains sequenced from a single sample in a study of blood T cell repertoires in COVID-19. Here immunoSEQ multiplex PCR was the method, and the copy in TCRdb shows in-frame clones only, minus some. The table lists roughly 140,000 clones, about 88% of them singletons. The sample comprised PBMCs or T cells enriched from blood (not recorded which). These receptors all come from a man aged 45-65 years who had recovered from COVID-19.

CDR3 loop: CASSYRRTGGDQPQHF. CDR3 DNA: TGTGCCAGCAGTTACCGACGGACAGGGGGTGATCAGCCCCAGCATTTT. The genes are TRBV6-2 or TRBV6-3 and TRBJ1-5; TRBD1 agrees at 10 bases. V gave up 2 bases and J gave up 5 bases; unmatched junction bases: 6. The CDR3 extends over 16 amino acids. The germline V gene encodes CDR1 MNHEY and CDR2 SVGEGT.

CDR3 DNA sequence: TGCGCCAGCAGCCGAACGGGACAGGGCAGGACTGAAGCTTTCTTT. It is translated as CASSRTGQGRTEAFF. The rearrangement links TRBV4-1 to TRBJ1-1; TRBD1 aligns across 9 bases. This CDR3 has 15 amino acids. In germline, CDR1 is MGHRA, CDR2 YSYEKL. V shed 4 bases, J shed 5 bases, and the junction held 8 bases outside the gene matches.

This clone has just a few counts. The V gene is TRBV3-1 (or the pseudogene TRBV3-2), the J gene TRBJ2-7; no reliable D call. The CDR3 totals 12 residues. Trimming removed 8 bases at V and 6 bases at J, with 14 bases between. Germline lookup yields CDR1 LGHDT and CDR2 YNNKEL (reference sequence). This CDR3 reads CASSGLGREQYF. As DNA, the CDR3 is TGTGCCAGCTCCGGGTTGGGTCGCGAGCAGTACTTC.

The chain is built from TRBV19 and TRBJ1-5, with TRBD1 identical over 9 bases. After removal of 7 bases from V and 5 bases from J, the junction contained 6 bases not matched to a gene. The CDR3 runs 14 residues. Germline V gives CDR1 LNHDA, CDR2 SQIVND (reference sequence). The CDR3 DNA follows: TGTGCCAGTACAACAGGGGGCGATTATCAGCCCCAGCATTTT. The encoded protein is CASTTGGDYQPQHF.

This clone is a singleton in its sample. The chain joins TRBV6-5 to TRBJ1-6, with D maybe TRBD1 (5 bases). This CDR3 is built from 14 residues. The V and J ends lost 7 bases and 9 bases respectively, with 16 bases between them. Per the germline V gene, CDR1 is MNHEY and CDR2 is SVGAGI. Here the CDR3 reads CASKFQGSGSPLHF. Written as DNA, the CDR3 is TGTGCCAGCAAATTTCAGGGATCCGGTTCACCCCTCCACTTT.

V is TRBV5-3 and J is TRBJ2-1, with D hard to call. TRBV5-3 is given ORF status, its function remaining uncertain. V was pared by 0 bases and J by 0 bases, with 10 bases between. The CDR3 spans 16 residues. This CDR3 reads CARSLERPCSYNEQFF. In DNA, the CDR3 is TGTGCCAGAAGCTTGGAGAGGCCCTGCTCCTACAATGAGCAGTTCTTC.

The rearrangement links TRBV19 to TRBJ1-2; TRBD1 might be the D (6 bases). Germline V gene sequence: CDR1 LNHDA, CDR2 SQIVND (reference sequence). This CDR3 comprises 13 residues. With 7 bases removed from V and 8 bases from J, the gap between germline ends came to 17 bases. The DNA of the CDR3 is TGTGCCAGTAAGTTGGCAGGGGTGCTGGGCTACACCTTC. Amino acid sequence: CASKLAGVLGYTF.

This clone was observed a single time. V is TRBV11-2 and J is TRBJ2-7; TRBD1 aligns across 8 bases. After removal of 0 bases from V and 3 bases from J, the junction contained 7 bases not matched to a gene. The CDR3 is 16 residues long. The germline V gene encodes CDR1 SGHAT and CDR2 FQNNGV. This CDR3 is CASSLDRDRRIYEQYF. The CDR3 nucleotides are TGTGCCAGCAGCTTAGACCGGGACAGGCGGATCTACGAGCAGTACTTC. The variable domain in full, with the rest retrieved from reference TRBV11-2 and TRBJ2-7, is EAGVAQSPRYKIIEKRQSVAFWCNPISGHATLYWYQQILGQGPKLLIQFQNNGVVDDSQLPKDRFSAERLKGVDSTLKIQPAKLEDSAVYLCASSLDRDRRIYEQYFGPGTRLTVT.

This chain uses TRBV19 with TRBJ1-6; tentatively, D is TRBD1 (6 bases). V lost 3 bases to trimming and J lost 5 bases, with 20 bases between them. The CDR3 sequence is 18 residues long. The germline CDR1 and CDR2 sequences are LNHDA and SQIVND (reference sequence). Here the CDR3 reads CASSISFRARGDNSPLHF. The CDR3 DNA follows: TGTGCCAGTAGTATTTCTTTTAGGGCCAGGGGAGATAATTCACCCCTCCACTTT.

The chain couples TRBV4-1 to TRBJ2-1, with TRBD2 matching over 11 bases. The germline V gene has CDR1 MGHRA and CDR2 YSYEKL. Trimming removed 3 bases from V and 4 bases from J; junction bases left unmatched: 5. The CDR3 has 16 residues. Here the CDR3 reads CASSQTLAGGYNEQFF. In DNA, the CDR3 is TGCGCCAGCAGCCAGACCCTAGCGGGGGGATACAATGAGCAGTTCTTC.

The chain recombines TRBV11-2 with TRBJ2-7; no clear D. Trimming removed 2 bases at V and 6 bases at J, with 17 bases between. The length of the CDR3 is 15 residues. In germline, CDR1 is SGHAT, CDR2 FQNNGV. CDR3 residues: CASSLRFDSYSEQYF. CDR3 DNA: TGTGCCAGCAGCTTAAGGTTCGATAGCTACTCCGAGCAGTACTTC.

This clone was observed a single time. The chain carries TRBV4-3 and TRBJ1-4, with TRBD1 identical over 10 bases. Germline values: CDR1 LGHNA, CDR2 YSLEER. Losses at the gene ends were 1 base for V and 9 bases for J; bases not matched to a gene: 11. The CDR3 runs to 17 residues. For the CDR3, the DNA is TGCGCCAGCAGCCAAGGACCGACGGGACAGGGGAGTCAAAAACTGTTTTTT. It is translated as CASSQGPTGQGSQKLFF.

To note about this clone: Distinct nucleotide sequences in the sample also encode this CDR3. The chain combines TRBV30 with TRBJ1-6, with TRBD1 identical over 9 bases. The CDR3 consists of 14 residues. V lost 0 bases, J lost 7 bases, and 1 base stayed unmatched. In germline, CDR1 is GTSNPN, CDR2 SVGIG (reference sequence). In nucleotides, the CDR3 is TGTGCCTGGAGTGTGGGGACAGGGAATTCACCCCTCCACTTT. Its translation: CAWSVGTGNSPLHF.

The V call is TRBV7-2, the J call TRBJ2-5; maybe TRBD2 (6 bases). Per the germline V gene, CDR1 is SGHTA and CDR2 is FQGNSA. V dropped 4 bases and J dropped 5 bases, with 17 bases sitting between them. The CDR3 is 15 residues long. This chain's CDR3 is CASSWGGEARETQYF. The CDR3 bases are TGTGCCAGCAGCTGGGGCGGGGAGGCGAGGGAGACCCAGTACTTC. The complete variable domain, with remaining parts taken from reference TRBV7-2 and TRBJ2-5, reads GAGVSQSPSNKVTEKGKDVELRCDPISGHTALYWYRQSLGQGLEFLIYFQGNSAPDKSGLPSDRFSAERTGGSVSTLTIQRTQQEDSAVYLCASSWGGEARETQYFGPGTRLLVL.

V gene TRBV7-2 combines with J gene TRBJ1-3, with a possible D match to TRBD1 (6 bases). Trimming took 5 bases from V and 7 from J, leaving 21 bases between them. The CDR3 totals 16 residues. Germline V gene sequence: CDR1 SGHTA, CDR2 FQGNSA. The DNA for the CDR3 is TGTGCCAGCAGCCTTCCTCCACAGGGTGGGGACAACACCATATATTTT. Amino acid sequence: CASSLPPQGGDNTIYF.

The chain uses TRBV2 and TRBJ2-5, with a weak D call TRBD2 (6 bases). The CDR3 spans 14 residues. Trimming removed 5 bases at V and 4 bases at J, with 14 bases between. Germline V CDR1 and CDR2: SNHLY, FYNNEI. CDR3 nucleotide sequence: TGTGCCAGCAGTCTCAGACCGGAGGGAGAGACCCAGTACTTC. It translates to CASSLRPEGETQYF.

CDR3 amino acids: CASSYRGGNQPQHF. Written as DNA, the CDR3 is TGTGCCAGCAGTTACAGGGGAGGCAATCAGCCCCAGCATTTT. This rearrangement joins TRBV27 to TRBJ1-5, with TRBD1 matching 7 bases. V gave up 4 bases and J gave up 2 bases; unmatched junction bases: 2. The germline gives CDR1 MNHEY, CDR2 SMNVEV (reference sequence). The CDR3 contains 14 residues.

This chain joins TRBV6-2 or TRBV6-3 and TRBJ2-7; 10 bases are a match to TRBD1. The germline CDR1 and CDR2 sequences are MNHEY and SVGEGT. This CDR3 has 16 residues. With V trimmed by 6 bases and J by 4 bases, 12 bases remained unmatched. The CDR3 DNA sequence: TGTGCCAGCAGCGACCACCGGACAGGGGGTTTTTACGAGCAGTACTTC. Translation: CASSDHRTGGFYEQYF.

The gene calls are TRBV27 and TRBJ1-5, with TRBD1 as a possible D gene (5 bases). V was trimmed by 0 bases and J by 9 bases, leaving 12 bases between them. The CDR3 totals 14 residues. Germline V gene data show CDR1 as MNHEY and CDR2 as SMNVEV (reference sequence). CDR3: CASSLSGGFLPQHF. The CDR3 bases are TGTGCCAGCAGTTTATCCGGGGGATTCTTGCCCCAGCATTTT.